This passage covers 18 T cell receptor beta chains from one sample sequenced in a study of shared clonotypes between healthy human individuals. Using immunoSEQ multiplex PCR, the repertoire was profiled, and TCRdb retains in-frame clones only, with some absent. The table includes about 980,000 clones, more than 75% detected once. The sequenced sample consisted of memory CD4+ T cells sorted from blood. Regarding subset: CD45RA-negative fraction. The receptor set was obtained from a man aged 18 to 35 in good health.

CDR3 residues: CASSQGTSQVNEQFF. The CDR3 nucleotides read TGCGCCAGCAGCCAGGGAACTAGCCAAGTCAATGAGCAGTTCTTC. The J gene is TRBJ2-1, the V gene TRBV4-1; a possible D gene is TRBD2 (6 bases). V was shortened by 3 bases and J by 6 bases, with 15 bases between the two germline ends. The germline V gene encodes CDR1 MGHRA and CDR2 YSYEKL. The CDR3 is 15 amino acids.

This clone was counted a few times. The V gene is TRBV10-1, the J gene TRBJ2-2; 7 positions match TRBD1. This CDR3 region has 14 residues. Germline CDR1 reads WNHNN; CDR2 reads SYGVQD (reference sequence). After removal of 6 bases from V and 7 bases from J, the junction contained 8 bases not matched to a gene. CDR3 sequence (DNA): TGCGCCAGCAGCATGACAGGGACGGGCGGGGAGCTGTTTTTT. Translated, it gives CASSMTGTGGELFF.

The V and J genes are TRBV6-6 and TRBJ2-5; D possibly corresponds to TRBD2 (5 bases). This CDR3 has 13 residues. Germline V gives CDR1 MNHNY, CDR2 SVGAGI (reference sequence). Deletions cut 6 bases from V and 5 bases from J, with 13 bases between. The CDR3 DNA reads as TGTGCCAGCAGCCGAGGAGGTCTGGAGACCCAGTACTTC. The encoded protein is CASSRGGLETQYF.

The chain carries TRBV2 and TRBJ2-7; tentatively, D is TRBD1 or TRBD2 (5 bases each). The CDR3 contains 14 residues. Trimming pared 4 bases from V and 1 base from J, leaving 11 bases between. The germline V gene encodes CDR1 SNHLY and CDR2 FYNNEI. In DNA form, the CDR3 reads TGTGCCAGCAGTGGAGGGGTCGAGTCCTACGAGCAGTACTTC. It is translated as CASSGGVESYEQYF.

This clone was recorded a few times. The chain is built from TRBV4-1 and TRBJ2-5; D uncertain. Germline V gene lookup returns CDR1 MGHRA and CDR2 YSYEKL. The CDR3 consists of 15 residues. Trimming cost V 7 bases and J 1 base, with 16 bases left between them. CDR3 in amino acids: CASTIDPWSQETQYF. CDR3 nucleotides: TGCGCCAGCACGATTGATCCGTGGTCCCAAGAGACCCAGTACTTC.

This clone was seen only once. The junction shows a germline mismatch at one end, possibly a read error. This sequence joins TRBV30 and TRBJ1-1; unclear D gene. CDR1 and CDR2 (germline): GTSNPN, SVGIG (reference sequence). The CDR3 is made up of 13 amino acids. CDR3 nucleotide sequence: TGTACCTGGAGTGTACGACGGAACACTGAAGCTTTCTTT. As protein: CTWSVRRNTEAFF.

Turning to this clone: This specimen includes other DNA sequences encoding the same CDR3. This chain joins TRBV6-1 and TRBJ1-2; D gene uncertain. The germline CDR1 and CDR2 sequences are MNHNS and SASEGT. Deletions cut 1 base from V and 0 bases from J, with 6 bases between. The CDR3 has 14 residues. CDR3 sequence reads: CASSEGTANYGYTF. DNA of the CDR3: TGTGCCAGCAGTGAAGGTACTGCTAACTATGGCTACACCTTC.

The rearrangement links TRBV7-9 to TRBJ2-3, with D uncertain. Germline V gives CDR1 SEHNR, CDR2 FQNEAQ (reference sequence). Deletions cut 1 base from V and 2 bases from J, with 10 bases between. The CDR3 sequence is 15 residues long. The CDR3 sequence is CASSLGRVHTDTQYF. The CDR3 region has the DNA TGTGCCAGCAGCTTAGGAAGGGTTCACACAGATACGCAGTATTTT.

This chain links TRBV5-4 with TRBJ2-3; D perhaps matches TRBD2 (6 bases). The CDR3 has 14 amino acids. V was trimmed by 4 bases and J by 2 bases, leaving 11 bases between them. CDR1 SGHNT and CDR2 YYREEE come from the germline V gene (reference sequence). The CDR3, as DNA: TGTGCCAGCAGCACCGGGGACTTCACAGATACGCAGTATTTT. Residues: CASSTGDFTDTQYF.

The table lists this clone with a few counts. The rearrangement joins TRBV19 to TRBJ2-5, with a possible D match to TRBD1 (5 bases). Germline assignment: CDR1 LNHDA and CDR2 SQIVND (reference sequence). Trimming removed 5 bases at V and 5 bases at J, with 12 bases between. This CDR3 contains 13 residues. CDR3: CASSVPPGETQYF. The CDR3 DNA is TGTGCCAGTAGTGTCCCCCCAGGGGAGACCCAGTACTTC.

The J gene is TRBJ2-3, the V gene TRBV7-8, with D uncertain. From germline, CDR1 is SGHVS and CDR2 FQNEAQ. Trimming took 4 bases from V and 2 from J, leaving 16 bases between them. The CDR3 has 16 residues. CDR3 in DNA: TGTGCCAGCAGCTCGTCTGGCGCCGGAGCCACAGATACGCAGTATTTT. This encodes CASSSSGAGATDTQYF.

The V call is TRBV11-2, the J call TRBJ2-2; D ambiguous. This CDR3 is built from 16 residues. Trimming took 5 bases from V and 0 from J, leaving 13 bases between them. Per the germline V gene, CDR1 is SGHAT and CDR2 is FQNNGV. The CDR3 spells CASSPVGGSNTGELFF. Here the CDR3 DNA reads TGTGCCAGCAGCCCAGTGGGCGGATCGAACACCGGGGAGCTGTTTTTT. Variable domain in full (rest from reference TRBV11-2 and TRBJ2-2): EAGVAQSPRYKIIEKRQSVAFWCNPISGHATLYWYQQILGQGPKLLIQFQNNGVVDDSQLPKDRFSAERLKGVDSTLKIQPAKLEDSAVYLCASSPVGGSNTGELFFGEGSRLTVL.

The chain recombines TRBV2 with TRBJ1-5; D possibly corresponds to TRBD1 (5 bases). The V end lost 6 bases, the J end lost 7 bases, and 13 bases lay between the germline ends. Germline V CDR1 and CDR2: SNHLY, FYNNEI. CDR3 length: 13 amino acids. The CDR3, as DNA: TGTGCCAGCAGGGCCGGGACGGGACAGCCCCAGCATTTT. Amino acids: CASRAGTGQPQHF.

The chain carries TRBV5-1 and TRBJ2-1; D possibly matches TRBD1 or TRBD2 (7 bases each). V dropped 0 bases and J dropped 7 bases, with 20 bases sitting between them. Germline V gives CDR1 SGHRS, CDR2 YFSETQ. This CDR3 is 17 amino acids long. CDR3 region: CASSLGRGEGARNEQFF. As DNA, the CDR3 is TGCGCCAGCAGCTTGGGTAGAGGGGAGGGGGCGAGGAATGAGCAGTTCTTC.

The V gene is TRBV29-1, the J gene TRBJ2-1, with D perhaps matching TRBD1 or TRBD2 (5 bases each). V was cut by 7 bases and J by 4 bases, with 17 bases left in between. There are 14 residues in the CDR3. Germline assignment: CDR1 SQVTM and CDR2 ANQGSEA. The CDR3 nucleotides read TGCAGCGCTTCAAAGGGGACCTCGTACAATGAGCAGTTCTTC. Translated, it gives CSASKGTSYNEQFF.

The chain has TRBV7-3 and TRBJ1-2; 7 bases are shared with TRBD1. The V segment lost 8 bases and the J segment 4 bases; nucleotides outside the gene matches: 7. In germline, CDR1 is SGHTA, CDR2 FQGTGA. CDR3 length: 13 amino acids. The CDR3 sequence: CASGPGGGYGYTF. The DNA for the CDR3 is TGTGCCAGCGGTCCAGGGGGAGGCTATGGCTACACCTTC.

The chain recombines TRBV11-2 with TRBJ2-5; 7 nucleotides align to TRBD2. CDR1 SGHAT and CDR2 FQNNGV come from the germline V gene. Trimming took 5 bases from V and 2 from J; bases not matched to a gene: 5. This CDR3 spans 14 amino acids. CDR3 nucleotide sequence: TGTGCCAGCAGCCCGGGACTAACACAAGAGACCCAGTACTTC. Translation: CASSPGLTQETQYF.

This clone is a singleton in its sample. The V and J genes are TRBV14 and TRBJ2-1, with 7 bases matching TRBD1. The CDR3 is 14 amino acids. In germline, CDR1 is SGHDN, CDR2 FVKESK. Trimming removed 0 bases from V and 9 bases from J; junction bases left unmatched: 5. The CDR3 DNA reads TGTGCCAGCAGCCAAGATGGAACAGGGGTTGAGCAGTTCTTC. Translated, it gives CASSQDGTGVEQFF.